Listed here are 28 T cell receptor beta chains from one sample, sequenced in a study of neurological immune-mediated disorders. MiXCR was run by TCRdb on the 5' RACE reads, yielding one entry per CDR3 protein. This sample has fewer than 35,000 distinct CDR3 sequences, with 4% to 5.5% found just once. Sequencing was done on a sample of PBMCs. These receptors all come from a man aged 18 to 30 in good health.

This clonotype was recorded many times. The chain has TRBV5-1 and TRBJ1-2; D remains unclear. The germline V and J ends were trimmed by 1 base and 0 bases, with 19 bases remaining between them. CDR1 is SGHRS, CDR2 YFSETQ, per germline. The CDR3 contains 18 residues. The CDR3 here is CASSLQYYRGGTNYGYTF. DNA of the CDR3: TGCGCCAGCAGCTTGCAGTACTATCGGGGAGGAACTAACTATGGCTACACCTTC.

Many counts were recorded for this clonotype. The rearrangement links TRBV20-1 to TRBJ2-2, with TRBD2 identical over 8 bases. This CDR3 contains 18 residues. Germline V CDR1 and CDR2: DFQATT, SNEGSKA (reference sequence). After removal of 3 bases from V and 7 bases from J, the junction contained 19 bases not matched to a gene. The CDR3 is CSARRRERTSRGVGELFF. The CDR3 DNA reads as TGCAGTGCTAGGCGCAGGGAGAGGACTAGCCGTGGTGTCGGGGAGCTGTTTTTT.

In this sample, this clonotype turned up many times. This rearrangement joins TRBV29-1 to TRBJ1-2; 8 nucleotides match TRBD1. Per the germline V gene, CDR1 is SQVTM and CDR2 is ANQGSEA. CDR3 length equals 13 residues. The V and J ends lost 8 bases and 4 bases, in that order; junction bases with no gene match: 9. Here the CDR3 DNA reads TGCAGCTTCCGGGACAGGAGTACCTATGGCTACACCTTC. Protein: CSFRDRSTYGYTF.

This clonotype was counted ten times or more. The chain links TRBV20-1 to TRBJ1-1, with D perhaps matching TRBD1 (6 bases). The CDR3 is 13 amino acids. Per germline, CDR1 DFQATT and CDR2 SNEGSKA (reference sequence). The ends were cut back, 4 bases at V and 5 bases at J, with 14 bases in the middle. CDR3 region: CSAIDRSWTEAFF. The CDR3 DNA reads as TGCAGTGCTATCGACAGGTCGTGGACTGAAGCTTTCTTT.

The V and J genes are TRBV5-4 and TRBJ2-3; 7 bases match TRBD1. Germline V gives CDR1 SGHNT, CDR2 YYREEE (reference sequence). The CDR3 loop spans 15 amino acids. V shed 4 bases, J shed 4 bases, and the junction held 9 bases outside the gene matches. CDR3 region: CASSLREGASDTQYF. The DNA for the CDR3 is TGTGCCAGCAGCCTTCGAGAGGGGGCCTCAGATACGCAGTATTTT.

At least ten counts were recorded for this clonotype. The chain couples TRBV19 to TRBJ2-1; D is unresolved. Germline-derived CDR1 and CDR2 are LNHDA and SQIVND (reference sequence). Trimming pared 3 bases from V and 4 bases from J, leaving 13 bases between. CDR3 length equals 15 residues. The chain's CDR3 is CASSMNPATYNEQFF. The CDR3 bases are TGTGCCAGTAGTATGAATCCAGCAACTTACAATGAGCAGTTCTTC.

There are many counts of this clonotype. This chain joins TRBV27 and TRBJ1-1; the D gene is possibly TRBD1 (5 bases). V lost 0 bases, J lost 9 bases, and 11 bases lay in between. Germline assignment: CDR1 MNHEY and CDR2 SMNVEV (reference sequence). The CDR3 sequence is 13 residues long. As DNA, the CDR3 is TGTGCCAGCAGTTTATCGGGTGGGGGGAAAGCTTTCTTT. It codes for CASSLSGGGKAFF.

Ten or more counts support this clonotype. CDR3 protein: CASSLGTGGDVTRLHF. The CDR3 DNA follows: TGCGCCAGCAGCTTGGGGACAGGGGGCGATGTGACGCGCCTCCACTTT. This chain uses TRBV5-1 with TRBJ1-6; 11 bases are a match to TRBD1. The CDR3 length is 16 residues. The J segment lost 15 bases and the V segment lost 0 bases, leaving 11 bases of the junction unmatched. Germline CDR1 SGHRS, CDR2 YFSETQ.

Ten or more counts support this clonotype. This chain connects TRBV5-6 to TRBJ2-1; D ambiguous. CDR1 and CDR2 (germline): SGHDT, YYEEEE. The V end lost 2 bases, the J end lost 6 bases, and 9 bases lay between the germline ends. CDR3 size: 13 residues. For the CDR3, the DNA is TGTGCCAGCAGCTTCCCCCATTCCAATGAGCAGTTCTTC. Protein product: CASSFPHSNEQFF.

This clonotype was detected ten times or more. The J gene is TRBJ2-7, the V gene TRBV20-1; 9 positions match TRBD1. The CDR3 loop spans 14 amino acids. CDR1 is DFQATT, CDR2 SNEGSKA, per germline (reference sequence). V was clipped by 0 bases and J by 2 bases; unmatched bases: 2. The CDR3, as DNA: TGCAGTGCTAGAGAGTGGACAGGGGCCTACGAGCAGTACTTC. Translated, it gives CSAREWTGAYEQYF.

J is TRBJ2-6 and V is TRBV5-1; TRBD1 agrees at 8 bases. Germline CDR1 SGHRS, CDR2 YFSETQ. CDR3 length equals 15 residues. The J segment lost 8 bases and the V segment lost 3 bases, leaving 7 bases of the junction unmatched. CDR3 region: CASSSLQGVPNVLTF. The CDR3 bases are TGCGCCAGCAGCTCGTTACAGGGGGTTCCCAACGTCCTGACTTTC.

This clonotype was observed at least ten times. The CDR3 DNA follows: TGTGCCAGCAGCCCGACACAGGGATGGAATGAAAAACTGTTTTTT. This sequence encodes CASSPTQGWNEKLFF. V gene TRBV7-9 combines with J gene TRBJ1-4, with D possibly being TRBD1 (6 bases). Germline CDR1 reads SEHNR; CDR2 reads FQNEAQ (reference sequence). The CDR3 extends over 15 amino acids. Trimming pared 5 bases from V and 5 bases from J, leaving 15 bases between.

This clonotype was recorded many times. This chain joins TRBV20-1 and TRBJ2-7; D is uncertain. This CDR3 has 15 residues. The V end was cut by 0 bases, the J end by 3 bases, with 15 bases between. Germline values: CDR1 DFQATT, CDR2 SNEGSKA (reference sequence). The CDR3 coding sequence is TGCAGTGCTAGAGAACCTCTCCCTCCATTCTACGAGCAGTACTTC. This codes for CSAREPLPPFYEQYF.

Ten or more counts support this clonotype. The chain combines TRBV7-9 with TRBJ1-2, with D unresolved. Trimming removed 1 base at V and 4 bases at J, with 10 bases between. The CDR3 runs to 14 residues. Germline loops: CDR1 SEHNR, CDR2 FQNEAQ (reference sequence). DNA of the CDR3: TGTGCCAGCAGCTTAGAGCAGACGACCTATGGCTACACCTTC. This gives the protein CASSLEQTTYGYTF.

This clonotype came up many times. V is TRBV5-6 and J is TRBJ1-2; 9 nucleotides align to TRBD1. CDR1 and CDR2 from the germline V gene are SGHDT and YYEEEE. This CDR3 is built from 13 residues. V lost 4 bases to trimming and J lost 8 bases; unmatched junction nucleotides: 6. CDR3 sequence reads: CASSADRGSGYTF. CDR3 sequence (DNA): TGTGCCAGCAGCGCGGACAGGGGTTCGGGCTACACCTTC. Full variable domain (remainder filled in from reference TRBV5-6 and TRBJ1-2): DAGVTQSPTHLIKTRGQQVTLRCSPKSGHDTVSWYQQALGQGPQFIFQYYEEEERQRGNFPDRFSGHQFPNYSSELNVNALLLGDSALYLCASSADRGSGYTFGSGTRLTVV.

This clonotype showed up many times. The rearrangement links TRBV29-1 to TRBJ1-4, with TRBD1 as a possible D gene (5 bases). Germline-derived CDR1 and CDR2 are SQVTM and ANQGSEA. The germline V and J ends were trimmed by 4 bases and 7 bases, with 10 bases remaining between them. The CDR3 sequence is 12 residues long. The CDR3 sequence: CSVVQGSEKLFF. The DNA of the CDR3 is TGCAGCGTTGTGCAGGGAAGTGAAAAACTGTTTTTT.

This clonotype has a count of ten or more. This chain links TRBV5-1 with TRBJ2-5; 9 bases map to TRBD2. The junction had 5 bases not matched to a gene; V was cut back by 4 bases and J by 1 base. The CDR3 length is 15 residues. Per the germline V gene, CDR1 is SGHRS and CDR2 is YFSETQ. The CDR3 region has the DNA TGCGCCAGCAGCAAGGGAGCGGGGGGCCAAGAGACCCAGTACTTC. As protein: CASSKGAGGQETQYF.

This clonotype has at least ten counts. The chain recombines TRBV6-6 with TRBJ2-1, with D possibly TRBD2 on 7 matching bases. V lost 3 bases and J 4 bases, leaving 16 bases between the germline ends. The CDR3 runs to 16 residues. In germline, CDR1 is MNHNY, CDR2 SVGAGI (reference sequence). The CDR3 reads CASSYWDGGPYNEQFF. In DNA form, the CDR3 reads TGTGCCAGCAGTTATTGGGACGGGGGGCCATACAATGAGCAGTTCTTC.

This clonotype was observed at least ten times. The J gene is TRBJ2-7, the V gene TRBV20-1; D possibly uses TRBD1 or TRBD2 (5 bases each). Trimming cost V 6 bases and J 0 bases, with 18 bases left between them. Germline CDR1 DFQATT, CDR2 SNEGSKA (reference sequence). The CDR3 is made up of 15 amino acids. CDR3 sequence (DNA): TGCAGTGCCCCCGGTGGGGCCGGGACCTCCTACGAGCAGTACTTC. Amino acids: CSAPGGAGTSYEQYF.

Ten or more counts support this clonotype. J is TRBJ2-3 and V is TRBV7-9, with TRBD2 matching over 12 bases. The V gene's germline CDR1 is SEHNR and CDR2 FQNEAQ (reference sequence). This CDR3 has 17 residues. V shed 5 bases, J shed 1 base, and the junction held 7 bases outside the gene matches. The CDR3 sequence: CASSPQLAGGGTDTQYF. In DNA form, the CDR3 reads TGTGCCAGCAGCCCGCAACTAGCGGGGGGCGGCACAGATACGCAGTATTTT.

This clonotype showed up many times. The chain recombines TRBV7-2 with TRBJ2-7; D may be TRBD2 (6 bases). The CDR3 spans 17 residues. Trimming cost V 3 bases and J 3 bases, with 21 bases left between them. The germline CDR1 and CDR2 sequences are SGHTA and FQGNSA. The CDR3 is CASSFLEGGWGGYEQYF. CDR3 in DNA: TGTGCCAGCAGCTTTTTAGAGGGAGGTTGGGGTGGCTACGAGCAGTACTTC.

This clonotype was found many times. The rearrangement uses TRBV5-1 and TRBJ2-3; TRBD2 matches at 12 bases. This CDR3 has 16 residues. Germline trimming cut 4 bases from V and 2 bases from J; bases unmatched to any gene: 5. Germline CDR1 reads SGHRS; CDR2 reads YFSETQ. The CDR3 sequence is CASSHSSGGATDTQYF. DNA of the CDR3: TGCGCCAGCAGCCATTCTAGCGGGGGGGCCACAGATACGCAGTATTTT. The whole variable domain, filled in from reference TRBV5-1 and TRBJ2-3, reads KAGVTQTPRYLIKTRGQQVTLSCSPISGHRSVSWYQQTPGQGLQFLFEYFSETQRNKGNFPGRFSGRQFSNSRSEMNVSTLELGDSALYLCASSHSSGGATDTQYFGPGTRLTVL.

This clonotype was detected a few times. The chain links TRBV10-3 to TRBJ1-5, with 7 bases identical to TRBD1. This CDR3 is 14 amino acids long. The ends lost 6 bases at V and 4 bases at J; junction bases unmatched: 6. Germline V lookup: CDR1 ENHRY, CDR2 SYGVKD. CDR3 sequence reads: CAIREQGRNQPQHF. In DNA, the CDR3 is TGTGCCATCAGAGAACAGGGGAGAAATCAGCCCCAGCATTTT.

This clonotype was observed many times. Being one base from a much bigger clone, this may be a read error. The genes are TRBV7-2 and TRBJ2-5; D uncertain. V was shortened by 2 bases and J by 2 bases, with 0 bases between the two germline ends. CDR3 size: 11 residues. CDR1 SGHTA and CDR2 FQGNSA come from the germline V gene. CDR3 sequence reads: CASSLQETQYF. The CDR3 bases are TGTGCCAGCAGCTTACAAGAGACCCAGTACTTC.

This clonotype has a count of ten or more. This rearrangement joins TRBV20-1 to TRBJ2-2, with D perhaps matching TRBD1 (6 bases). The germline V gene has CDR1 DFQATT and CDR2 SNEGSKA (reference sequence). This CDR3 contains 14 residues. V lost 3 bases, J lost 7 bases, and 15 bases lay in between. The CDR3 spells CSASGQSSGGELFF. The CDR3 DNA reads TGCAGTGCTAGCGGACAGTCAAGCGGCGGGGAGCTGTTTTTT.

This clonotype was counted ten times or more. The V gene is TRBV11-1, the J gene TRBJ1-5, with 7 nucleotides matching TRBD1. CDR3 size: 13 residues. The junction had 1 base not matched to a gene; V was cut back by 4 bases and J by 4 bases. Germline V gene sequence: CDR1 SGHAT, CDR2 FQDESV (reference sequence). CDR3 bases: TGTGCCAGCAGCTCGGGACAGAATCAGCCCCAGCATTTT. Its protein is CASSSGQNQPQHF.

This clonotype was observed at least ten times. This chain links TRBV7-9 with TRBJ2-1; TRBD1 matches at 8 bases. Germline lookup yields CDR1 SEHNR and CDR2 FQNEAQ (reference sequence). This CDR3 is built from 14 residues. V lost 5 bases and J lost 7; bases outside the gene matches: 7. In nucleotides, the CDR3 is TGTGCCAGCAGCCCGGGACAGGCTTTGAATGAGCAGTTCTTC. As protein: CASSPGQALNEQFF.

Many counts were recorded for this clonotype. The chain recombines TRBV19 with TRBJ2-5, with TRBD2 matching 15 bases. The germline V gene encodes CDR1 LNHDA and CDR2 SQIVND (reference sequence). V trimming: 6 bases; J trimming: 6 bases; junction bases outside the gene matches: 8. The CDR3 contains 16 residues. CDR3 sequence (DNA): TGTGCCAGTAGCGACGAGGGACTAGCGGGGGGTAAGACCCAGTACTTC. Translated: CASSDEGLAGGKTQYF.